Listed below are T cell receptor beta chains from one sample, sequenced in a study of T cells in Graves' hyperthyroidism and ophthalmopathy. TCRdb used MiXCR to reprocess the multiplex PCR reads, holding one entry per CDR3 protein. The sample includes 300,000 or so distinct CDR3 sequences, 21% of them seen just once. The sequencing input was blood. Every receptor here comes from a woman in her forties or fifties with Graves' hyperthyroidism. The CDR3 runs from the conserved cysteine through the conserved F or W. A D gene is named only where the DNA matches it firmly. Clone size is stated in some rows and not others, as once, few, many or a class when expanded.

>.|TRBV27|TRBJ2-5|.|14
CASKWLGGSETQYF
TGTGCCAGCAAATGGTTAGGGGGGAGCGAGACCCAGTACTTC
>.|TRBV19|TRBJ2-4|few|16
CASSIDLRIAKNIQYF
TGTGCCAGTAGTATAGATTTGAGAATAGCCAAAAACATTCAGTACTTC
>.|TRBV6-1|TRBJ2-4|many|17
CASSEAGVSLAKNIQYF
TGTGCCAGCAGTGAGGCGGGTGTATCTTTAGCCAAAAACATTCAGTACTTC
>.|TRBV28|TRBJ2-3|many|12
CASSLFYDTQYF
TGTGCCAGCAGTTTGTTTTACGATACGCAGTATTTT
>.|TRBV5-4|TRBJ2-3|few|17
CASTSKFSGQSTDTQYF
TGTGCCAGCACCTCAAAGTTCAGCGGGCAAAGCACAGATACGCAGTATTTT
>TRBD1|TRBV20-1|TRBJ1-4|.|13
CSARDRGNEKLFF
TGCAGTGCTAGGGACAGGGGGAATGAAAAACTGTTTTTT
>TRBD1|TRBV7-3|TRBJ2-5|many|16
CASSRSGTGRAETQYF
TGTGCCAGCAGCCGATCCGGGACAGGCCGGGCGGAGACCCAGTACTTC
>TRBD2|TRBV27|TRBJ2-5|many|19
CASSFLGLAGEVRRETQYF
TGTGCCAGCAGTTTTCTGGGACTAGCGGGGGAGGTTCGAAGAGAGACCCAGTACTTC
>.|TRBV18|TRBJ2-7|many|13
CASSPPTVYEQYF
TGTGCCAGCTCACCACCGACGGTGTACGAGCAGTACTTC
>TRBD1|TRBV12-3/TRBV12-4|TRBJ1-2|few|15
CASSLSSGGNYGYTF
TGTGCCAGCAGTTTATCGTCAGGGGGGAACTATGGCTACACCTTC
>.|TRBV19|TRBJ1-5|.|14
CASSKETSNQPQHF
TGTGCCAGTAGTAAGGAGACTAGCAATCAGCCCCAGCATTTT
>.|TRBV11-3|TRBJ2-5|many|13
CASNDRGSETQYF
TGTGCCAGCAACGACAGAGGAAGCGAGACCCAGTACTTC
>TRBD1|TRBV5-7|TRBJ1-1|.|13
CARVGTGVPEAFF
TGTGCCAGGGTCGGGACAGGGGTACCTGAAGCTTTCTTT
>.|TRBV6-1|TRBJ1-2|many|14
CASSPGRRGYGYTF
TGTGCCAGCAGTCCAGGACGGCGGGGGTATGGCTACACCTTC
>.|TRBV7-6|TRBJ1-3|many|15
CASSLGGFSGNTIYF
TGTGCCAGCAGCTTAGGGGGCTTCTCTGGAAACACCATATATTTT
>TRBD1|TRBV9|TRBJ1-6|many|14
CASSPGQPNSPLHF
TGTGCCAGCAGCCCGGGACAGCCCAATTCACCCCTCCACTTT
>.|TRBV14|TRBJ2-2|.|14
CASSQNLDTGELFF
TGTGCCAGCAGCCAAAATCTAGACACCGGGGAGCTGTTTTTT
>.|TRBV2|TRBJ2-7|many|15
CASSESQGSQYEQYF
TGTGCCAGCAGTGAGAGTCAGGGGTCACAATACGAGCAGTACTTC
>.|TRBV30|TRBJ1-2|many|12
CASTQTNYGYTF
TGTGCCTCGACTCAAACTAACTATGGCTACACCTTC
>.|TRBV7-2|TRBJ1-1|.|15
CASSLYTGGGTEAFF
TGTGCCAGCAGCTTATACACGGGAGGGGGCACTGAAGCTTTCTTT
>.|TRBV10-3|TRBJ2-5|.|11
CAAQTGTSQYF
TGTGCCGCCCAGACCGGGACGTCCCAGTACTTC
>.|TRBV6-1|TRBJ1-5|.|17
CASSAGRGVYSNQPQHF
TGTGCCAGCAGTGCTGGGAGGGGCGTCTATAGCAATCAGCCCCAGCATTTT
>.|TRBV20-1|TRBJ2-2|many|13
CSASAGGTGELFF
TGCAGTGCTAGCGCCGGTGGGACCGGGGAGCTGTTTTTT
>TRBD2|TRBV4-1|TRBJ2-5|few|17
CASSPLPSGKYQETQYF
TGCGCCAGCAGCCCCCTACCTAGCGGGAAGTACCAAGAGACCCAGTACTTC
>TRBD2|TRBV28|TRBJ2-1|many|13
CATRPSGGPEQFF
TGTGCCACCAGGCCTAGCGGGGGTCCCGAGCAGTTCTTC
>.|TRBV7-6|TRBJ2-1|many|13
CASSLGPGDEQFF
TGTGCCAGCAGCTTAGGCCCAGGGGATGAGCAGTTCTTC